Following are 29 T cell receptor beta chains from one sample sequenced in a study of T cells in Graves' hyperthyroidism and ophthalmopathy (dated by TCRdb to between 2018 and 2021). Preparation of the library involved multiplex PCR. TCRdb names Illumina HiSeq 2000 as the instrument used. TCR beta CDR3 regions were amplified from RNA transcripts. The first round of RT-PCR for the TCR CDR3 was performed with the HTBI primer set and the Qiagen OneStep RT-PCR kit. Using fastp at Q25 and MiXCR, TCRdb reprocessed the public reads and kept productive beta chains. Each record represents a unique CDR3 protein, reported with the most common genes and DNA among its rows. The sample table holds about 400,000 distinct CDR3 sequences, of which roughly 15% were seen once. The ten most abundant clones make up roughly a fifth of the sample. The specimen was blood. These receptor sequences come from a woman aged 60-75 years with Graves' ophthalmopathy.

The V gene is TRBV25-1, the J gene TRBJ1-5; D is possibly TRBD1 (6 bases). The V end was cut by 6 bases, the J end by 0 bases, with 12 bases between. Germline CDR1 is MGHDK and CDR2 is SYGVNS. The CDR3 sequence is 15 residues long. The CDR3 nucleotides read TGTGCCAGCAGCCCGACAGGCTATAGCAATCAGCCCCAGCATTTT. Its protein product is CASSPTGYSNQPQHF.

The J gene is TRBJ2-2, the V gene TRBV6-1; D is tentatively TRBD1 or TRBD2 (6 bases each). Germline values: CDR1 MNHNS, CDR2 SASEGT. The CDR3 is 15 amino acids. V gave up 6 bases and J gave up 6 bases, with 17 bases separating them. The CDR3 protein is CASSPRGPLAGELFF. As DNA, the CDR3 is TGTGCCAGCAGCCCCCGGGGGCCCCTGGCCGGGGAGCTGTTTTTT.

For this clonotype: At one of its ends the junction is not consistent with the germline gene, which may arise from a read error. The rearrangement joins TRBV5-1 to TRBJ2-1; D unresolved. This CDR3 is 13 amino acids long. Germline V lookup: CDR1 SGHRS, CDR2 YFSETQ. The CDR3 DNA is TGCACCAGCAGCTTGAATAGCTACAATGAGCAGTTCTTC. This encodes CTSSLNSYNEQFF.

At least ten counts were recorded for this clonotype. CDR3 in amino acids: CASSADRSAETQYF. The CDR3 DNA is TGTGCCAGCAGCGCCGACAGGTCGGCCGAGACCCAGTACTTC. The rearrangement links TRBV7-2 to TRBJ2-5; possible D gene TRBD1, 6 bases. Trimming removed 5 bases at V and 5 bases at J, with 15 bases between. The CDR3 is 14 residues long. Germline V gene data show CDR1 as SGHTA and CDR2 as FQGNSA.

In the case of this clonotype: Given a much more abundant clone one base away, this may be a read error. This rearrangement joins TRBV7-2 to TRBJ2-5, with D unresolved. This CDR3 comprises 12 residues. Per germline, CDR1 SGHTA and CDR2 FQGNSA. The CDR3 protein is CVSSLHMENQYF. The CDR3 DNA reads as TGTGTCAGCAGCCTACATATGGAAAACCAGTACTTC. The entire variable domain, with the rest obtained from reference TRBV7-2 and TRBJ2-5, is as follows: GAGVSQSPSNKVTEKGKDVELRCDPISGHTALYWYRQSLGQGLEFLIYFQGNSAPDKSGLPSDRFSAERTGGSVSTLTIQRTQQEDSAVYLCVSSLHMENQYFGPGTRLLVL.

This clonotype was detected a few times. This chain uses TRBV6-2 or TRBV6-3 with TRBJ2-3; TRBD2 agrees at 11 bases. In germline, CDR1 is MNHEY, CDR2 SVGEGT. The J segment lost 2 bases and the V segment lost 1 base, leaving 2 bases of the junction unmatched. The CDR3 runs 16 residues. The CDR3, as DNA: TGTGCCAGCAGTTACTTAGCGGGAGGGGCCACAGATACGCAGTATTTT. Protein sequence: CASSYLAGGATDTQYF.

This clonotype was found many times. The rearrangement joins TRBV4-1 to TRBJ2-5; 10 bases agree with TRBD2. Trimming removed 0 bases from V and 5 bases from J; junction bases left unmatched: 6. Germline CDR1 is MGHRA and CDR2 is YSYEKL. The CDR3 sequence is 16 residues long. Here the CDR3 reads CASSQDLAGVWETQYF. DNA of the CDR3: TGCGCCAGCAGCCAAGATCTAGCGGGAGTTTGGGAGACCCAGTACTTC.

Ten or more counts support this clonotype. The rearrangement joins TRBV7-3 to TRBJ2-3; 7 nucleotides align to TRBD1. Germline loops: CDR1 SGHTA, CDR2 FQGTGA. The CDR3 is made up of 15 amino acids. V trimming: 5 bases; J trimming: 3 bases; junction bases outside the gene matches: 8. The DNA of the CDR3 is TGTGCCAGCAGCATCTCGACAGGGATGACAGATACGCAGTATTTT. Protein: CASSISTGMTDTQYF.

This clonotype appeared many times. This sequence joins TRBV30 and TRBJ2-7; TRBD2 matches 9 bases. The V segment lost 0 bases and the J segment 4 bases; nucleotides outside the gene matches: 13. The CDR3 contains 17 residues. CDR1 and CDR2 from the germline V gene are GTSNPN and SVGIG (reference sequence). The CDR3 DNA reads TGTGCCTGGAGTGTATCCCCTTTAGCGGGAGAGAGGTACGAGCAGTACTTC. The encoded protein is CAWSVSPLAGERYEQYF.

The CDR3 nucleotides read TGTGCCAGCAGTCCCTGGGCCGGGAGGGCCCACGAGCAGTACTTC. It yields the protein CASSPWAGRAHEQYF. V usage is TRBV28 and J usage is TRBJ2-7; 8 nucleotides line up with TRBD2. Germline V gene sequence: CDR1 MDHEN, CDR2 SYDVKM. The length of the CDR3 is 15 residues. With V trimmed by 5 bases and J by 5 bases, 11 bases remained unmatched.

This clonotype has at least ten counts. The CDR3 nucleotides read TGTGCCACCAGTGCCACTTTTGGGACTAGCGGGGATACCGGGGAGCTGTTTTTT. Residues: CATSATFGTSGDTGELFF. The chain employs TRBV24-1 and TRBJ2-2, with 13 bases that match TRBD2. With 5 bases clipped from V and 5 bases from J, the junction kept 10 bases outside the gene matches. The CDR3 consists of 18 residues. CDR1 is KGHDR and CDR2 is SFDVKD in the germline V gene.

In this sample, this clonotype turned up a few times. The junction departs from the called germline gene at one end, perhaps through a read error. The V call is TRBV4-2, the J call TRBJ2-5, with a tentative D call TRBD1 (5 bases). Germline V gene lookup returns CDR1 LGHNA and CDR2 YNFKEQ. The CDR3 covers 11 residues. CDR3 residues: CASSNRQTQYF. The CDR3 nucleotides are TGTGCCAGCAGCAACCGACAGACGCAGTACTTC.

This clonotype was picked up a small number of times. The chain is built from TRBV7-9 and TRBJ1-6, with 7 bases matching TRBD1. The V and J ends lost 7 bases and 10 bases, in that order; junction bases with no gene match: 19. CDR3 length: 17 amino acids. Per germline, CDR1 SEHNR and CDR2 FQNEAQ (reference sequence). In DNA form, the CDR3 reads TGTGCCAGCACCCGGATACCATCCGGGACAGTTTCGTCACCCCTCCACTTT. It codes for CASTRIPSGTVSSPLHF. The whole variable domain, filled in from reference TRBV7-9 and TRBJ1-6, reads DTGVSQNPRHKITKRGQNVTFRCDPISEHNRLYWYRQTLGQGPEFLTYFQNEAQLEKSRLLSDRFSAERPKGSFSTLEIQRTEQGDSAMYLCASTRIPSGTVSSPLHFGNGTRLTVT.

The chain joins TRBV27 to TRBJ1-2; no reliable D call. Germline CDR1 and CDR2: MNHEY and SMNVEV (reference sequence). V lost 8 bases and J 9 bases, leaving 16 bases between the germline ends. There are 12 residues in the CDR3. The CDR3 DNA reads as TGTGCCAGCTCCCCTCGGGCGGGGAGCTACACCTTC. It codes for CASSPRAGSYTF.

V and J are TRBV20-1 and TRBJ2-7, with no clear D. The CDR3 extends over 13 amino acids. Deletions cut 0 bases from V and 3 bases from J, with 9 bases between. The germline gives CDR1 DFQATT, CDR2 SNEGSKA (reference sequence). The chain's CDR3 is CSARDNPGYEQYF. As DNA, the CDR3 is TGCAGTGCTAGAGATAACCCCGGCTACGAGCAGTACTTC.

This clonotype was counted ten times or more. The V and J genes are TRBV20-1 and TRBJ2-3; a weak D match, TRBD1 (6 bases). CDR3 length equals 15 residues. V was cut by 1 base and J by 3 bases, with 14 bases left in between. Germline loops: CDR1 DFQATT, CDR2 SNEGSKA (reference sequence). CDR3 sequence reads: CSARAQGFGTDTQYF. The CDR3 DNA reads as TGCAGTGCTAGAGCACAGGGTTTTGGGACAGATACGCAGTATTTT.

This clonotype was counted at least ten times. The rearrangement uses TRBV20-1 and TRBJ2-1; 7 nucleotides match TRBD2. There are 17 residues in the CDR3. Germline-derived CDR1 and CDR2 are DFQATT and SNEGSKA (reference sequence). The V segment lost 1 base and the J segment 5 bases; nucleotides outside the gene matches: 14. DNA of the CDR3: TGCAGTGCTAGAGGCCCTATAGCGGGCCTAATGGACAATGAGCAGTTCTTC. Protein product: CSARGPIAGLMDNEQFF.

This clonotype has a count of ten or more. The J gene is TRBJ2-7, the V gene TRBV18; 8 positions agree with TRBD1. The CDR3 is 15 residues long. Germline CDR1 reads KGHSH; CDR2 reads LQKENI. J lost 7 bases, V lost 0 bases, and 8 bases had no gene match. This CDR3 reads CASSPPGQGAFEQYF. The CDR3 bases are TGTGCCAGCTCACCACCCGGACAGGGTGCTTTTGAGCAGTACTTC.

This sequence joins TRBV7-9 and TRBJ2-6; the D is unclear. Germline V lookup: CDR1 SEHNR, CDR2 FQNEAQ (reference sequence). Trimming took 7 bases from V and 1 from J, leaving 14 bases between them. The CDR3 loop spans 16 amino acids. This CDR3 reads CASNPQRLSGANVLTF. CDR3 bases: TGTGCCAGCAACCCACAGAGGCTTTCTGGGGCCAACGTCCTGACTTTC.

This clonotype showed up many times. V and J are TRBV20-1 and TRBJ2-5; a weak D match, TRBD2 (6 bases). The CDR3 extends over 18 amino acids. Trimming took off 5 bases at V and 1 base at J, with 26 bases between the two ends. In germline, CDR1 is DFQATT, CDR2 SNEGSKA (reference sequence). The CDR3: CSAGVWALAWMSQETQYF. CDR3 DNA: TGCAGTGCTGGGGTCTGGGCCCTAGCGTGGATGTCCCAAGAGACCCAGTACTTC.

This clonotype was found many times. The chain joins TRBV28 to TRBJ2-1; D unclear. Germline assignment: CDR1 MDHEN and CDR2 SYDVKM. The CDR3 is made up of 13 amino acids. The ends were cut back, 3 bases at V and 6 bases at J, with 9 bases in the middle. The DNA for the CDR3 is TGTGCCAGCAGTTTTGCCAGACGCAATGAGCAGTTCTTC. Its protein is CASSFARRNEQFF.

V is TRBV6-2 or TRBV6-3 and J is TRBJ2-7; 9 positions agree with TRBD1. The CDR3 contains 14 residues. The ends lost 6 bases at V and 3 bases at J; junction bases unmatched: 6. Germline V gene sequence: CDR1 MNHEY, CDR2 SVGEGT. CDR3 protein: CASREQGAGYEQYF. The CDR3 coding sequence is TGTGCCAGCAGGGAACAGGGGGCCGGCTACGAGCAGTACTTC.

The CDR3 DNA reads as TGTGCCACCAGTGATTCGACTAGGACGGAGACCCAGTACTTC. This sequence encodes CATSDSTRTETQYF. This chain uses TRBV24-1 with TRBJ2-5; TRBD2 might be the D (6 bases). Germline V gene sequence: CDR1 KGHDR, CDR2 SFDVKD. V was shortened by 2 bases and J by 5 bases, with 11 bases between the two germline ends. The CDR3 loop spans 14 amino acids.

The chain combines TRBV7-2 with TRBJ2-1; TRBD2 agrees at 13 bases. J gave up 3 bases and V 1 base, and 3 bases lay outside the gene matches. The CDR3 covers 17 residues. CDR1 and CDR2 from the germline V gene are SGHTA and FQGNSA. The CDR3 loop is CASSLDGTSGVYNEQFF. The CDR3 bases are TGTGCCAGCAGCTTAGACGGGACTAGCGGGGTCTACAATGAGCAGTTCTTC.

There are a few counts of this clonotype. The rearrangement uses TRBV19 and TRBJ2-1; 13 nucleotides match TRBD2. The CDR3 runs 14 residues. Germline trimming cut 10 bases from V and 5 bases from J; bases unmatched to any gene: 5. From germline, CDR1 is LNHDA and CDR2 SQIVND (reference sequence). CDR3 residues: CATRTSGSNNEQFF. CDR3 sequence (DNA): TGTGCCACCCGGACTAGCGGGAGTAACAATGAGCAGTTCTTC.

This chain joins TRBV25-1 and TRBJ2-1; TRBD2 is a possible D gene (6 bases). Germline V lookup: CDR1 MGHDK, CDR2 SYGVNS. The CDR3 extends over 13 amino acids. With 7 bases removed from V and 4 bases from J, the gap between germline ends came to 11 bases. Written as DNA, the CDR3 is TGTGCCAGCAATTTCCGGGGGTACAATGAGCAGTTCTTC. Protein sequence: CASNFRGYNEQFF.

About this clonotype itself: This may come from a read error, since a much larger clone is one base off. The chain is built from TRBV30 and TRBJ1-1, with D unresolved. The V end lost 0 bases, the J end lost 8 bases, and 13 bases lay between the germline ends. Germline lookup yields CDR1 GTSNPN and CDR2 SVGIG (reference sequence). The CDR3 runs to 13 residues. Written as DNA, the CDR3 is TGTGCCTGGAGTGTAGATCGACCGGGAGAAGCTTTCTTT. Protein product: CAWSVDRPGEAFF. Full variable domain (outside the CDR3, taken from reference TRBV30 and TRBJ1-1): SQTIHQWPATLVQPVGSPLSLECTVEGTSNPNLYWYRQAAGRGLQLLFYSVGIGQISSEVPQNLSASRPQDRQFILSSKKLLLSDSGFYLCAWSVDRPGEAFFGQGTRLTVV.

In its sample, this clonotype was seen a few times. The chain links TRBV5-1 to TRBJ1-3; TRBD1 aligns across 7 bases. The CDR3 contains 16 residues. CDR1 SGHRS and CDR2 YFSETQ come from the germline V gene. V was clipped by 4 bases and J by 0 bases; unmatched bases: 7. The CDR3 DNA reads TGCGCCAGCAGCCCCCGGACAGGCCTCTCTGGAAACACCATATATTTT. This gives the protein CASSPRTGLSGNTIYF.

This clonotype was observed a handful of times. The rearrangement joins TRBV20-1 to TRBJ2-1; 10 nucleotides line up with TRBD2. With 5 bases clipped from V and 4 bases from J, the junction kept 5 bases outside the gene matches. The CDR3 is 14 residues long. Germline V CDR1 and CDR2: DFQATT, SNEGSKA (reference sequence). CDR3 sequence: CSAGLADGYNEQFF. DNA of the CDR3: TGCAGTGCTGGACTAGCGGATGGGTACAATGAGCAGTTCTTC.